Below, 11 T cell receptor beta chains from the same sample are listed, as sequenced in a study of blood T cell repertoires in COVID-19. The repertoire was sequenced with immunoSEQ multiplex PCR; TCRdb's copy has only in-frame clones and lacks some. The sample has tens of thousands of clones; 75% to 90% are singletons. Sequenced material: peripheral blood. The receptors here all came from a man between 60 and 70 years old with acute or convalescent COVID-19.

This chain joins TRBV28 and TRBJ2-7; 14 bases map to TRBD2. CDR1 is MDHEN, CDR2 SYDVKM, per germline. CDR3 length equals 16 residues. With 5 bases clipped from V and 6 bases from J, the junction kept 9 bases outside the gene matches. The CDR3: CASSPNLGLAGVEQYF. The CDR3, as DNA: TGTGCCAGCAGTCCGAACCTGGGACTAGCGGGAGTCGAGCAGTACTTC.

V gene TRBV6-2 or TRBV6-3 combines with J gene TRBJ2-3; 13 nucleotides match TRBD2. Germline CDR1 and CDR2: MNHEY and SVGEGT. This CDR3 is built from 18 residues. J was trimmed by 0 bases and V by 2 bases; bases with no gene match: 5. In nucleotides, the CDR3 is TGTGCCAGCAGTTACCCCGGACTAGCGGGAGTGAGCACAGATACGCAGTATTTT. Translated: CASSYPGLAGVSTDTQYF.

This CDR3 is CASTPLSVSTGNTEAFF. The CDR3 coding sequence is TGCGCCAGCACCCCCTTGTCGGTTTCCACGGGGAACACTGAAGCTTTCTTT. The V and J genes are TRBV5-1 and TRBJ1-1; D unclear. Trimming stripped 6 bases from V and 1 base from J, with 22 bases between. The germline gives CDR1 SGHRS, CDR2 YFSETQ. The CDR3 has 17 amino acids.

The chain uses TRBV5-1 and TRBJ2-7; D might be TRBD1 (6 bases). Deletions cut 0 bases from V and 2 bases from J, with 9 bases between. The CDR3 is 14 residues long. The germline CDR1 and CDR2 sequences are SGHRS and YFSETQ. This CDR3 reads CASSLGGGPYEQYF. In DNA, the CDR3 is TGCGCCAGCAGCTTGGGTGGGGGCCCCTACGAGCAGTACTTC.

This chain joins TRBV5-6 and TRBJ1-2, with 8 nucleotides matching TRBD1. Germline V lookup: CDR1 SGHDT, CDR2 YYEEEE. This CDR3 has 17 amino acids. J lost 6 bases, V lost 4 bases, and 17 bases had no gene match. Here the CDR3 DNA reads TGTGCCAGCAGCAGGGACAGGACAGGGCTTTCCGTAGATGGCTACACCTTC. This encodes CASSRDRTGLSVDGYTF.

V is TRBV3-1 (or the pseudogene TRBV3-2) and J is TRBJ2-3; D remains ambiguous. The CDR3 covers 16 residues. The germline gives CDR1 LGHDT, CDR2 YNNKEL (reference sequence). V lost 0 bases and J lost 3, with 13 bases in between. CDR3 DNA sequence: TGTGCCAGCAGCCAAGATTCCGGTGTGAGGACAGATACGCAGTATTTT. Translation: CASSQDSGVRTDTQYF.

V usage is TRBV9 and J usage is TRBJ2-7, with 14 bases fitting TRBD2. The CDR3 covers 16 residues. The J segment lost 3 bases and the V segment lost 0 bases, leaving 2 bases of the junction unmatched. Germline CDR1 reads SGDLS; CDR2 reads YYNGEE. DNA of the CDR3: TGTGCCAGCAGCGTAGGGACTAGCGGGAGGATCTACGAGCAGTACTTC. Amino acids: CASSVGTSGRIYEQYF.

The genes are TRBV2 and TRBJ2-7; 8 bases align to TRBD2. CDR1 and CDR2 from the germline V gene are SNHLY and FYNNEI. This CDR3 is 15 amino acids long. V was pared by 7 bases and J by 2 bases, with 10 bases of the junction left unmatched. The CDR3 here is CASTEGLAGTYEQYF. The CDR3 DNA follows: TGTGCCAGCACTGAGGGGCTAGCGGGCACCTACGAGCAGTACTTC.

This sequence joins TRBV30 and TRBJ1-2; TRBD1 is a possible D gene (6 bases). CDR1 is GTSNPN, CDR2 SVGIG, per germline (reference sequence). CDR3 length: 13 amino acids. Trimming took off 2 bases at V and 6 bases at J, with 13 bases between the two ends. The CDR3 loop reads CAWSTRGDDGYTF. CDR3 in DNA: TGTGCCTGGAGTACCAGGGGCGACGATGGCTACACCTTC.

V and J are TRBV6-2 or TRBV6-3 and TRBJ2-7, with 8 positions matching TRBD2. Trimming cost V 6 bases and J 8 bases; bases outside gene matches: 9. The CDR3 length is 13 residues. Germline loops: CDR1 MNHEY, CDR2 SVGEGT. CDR3: CASSPGTRDKQYF. The DNA of the CDR3 is TGTGCCAGCAGCCCCGGGACTAGGGACAAGCAGTACTTC.

V usage is TRBV19 and J usage is TRBJ1-1; 8 bases agree with TRBD1. This CDR3 is built from 20 residues. The germline V gene encodes CDR1 LNHDA and CDR2 SQIVND (reference sequence). V lost 3 bases and J lost 1; bases outside the gene matches: 19. The CDR3 sequence is CASSMREGRGLVGGNTEAFF. Here the CDR3 DNA reads TGTGCCAGTAGTATGAGGGAGGGCAGGGGGCTTGTCGGAGGGAACACTGAAGCTTTCTTT.